These 31 T cell receptor beta chains came from one sample sequenced in a study of cytomegalovirus exposure and HLA in healthy donors. With 60 Vbeta and 13 Jbeta primers, the PCR was carried out. Only in-frame clones appear in the TCRdb table, and some are missing; sequencing was by immunoSEQ multiplex PCR. The sample comprises 160,000 or so clones, about three quarters of which are singletons, and around 5.4% rests with the top ten. Input material: PBMCs. These receptors were taken from a man aged 40-49 years in good health and CMV-seronegative.

The chain couples TRBV4-3 to TRBJ1-1; 10 bases fit TRBD1. The CDR3 sequence is 16 residues long. CDR1 and CDR2 from the germline V gene are LGHNA and YSLEER. V lost 0 bases and J lost 3; bases outside the gene matches: 4. The CDR3 nucleotides are TGCGCCAGCAGCCAAGATAGAGGGACAGGGGACACTGAAGCTTTCTTT. Translating it yields CASSQDRGTGDTEAFF.

The chain carries TRBV5-4 and TRBJ2-5; D is unresolved. Germline V gene sequence: CDR1 SGHNT, CDR2 YYREEE (reference sequence). This CDR3 is built from 13 residues. The germline V and J ends were trimmed by 1 base and 2 bases, with 6 bases remaining between them. The CDR3 DNA follows: TGTGCCAGCAGCTTGACAGAACAAGAGACCCAGTACTTC. Protein product: CASSLTEQETQYF.

This rearrangement joins TRBV19 to TRBJ2-2; maybe TRBD2 (5 bases). The CDR3 runs 14 residues. The V end lost 1 base, the J end lost 7 bases, and 10 bases lay between the germline ends. Per the germline V gene, CDR1 is LNHDA and CDR2 is SQIVND (reference sequence). CDR3 region: CASSIAGRDGELFF. DNA for the CDR3: TGTGCCAGTAGTATAGCGGGAAGGGACGGGGAGCTGTTTTTT.

The chain recombines TRBV5-6 with TRBJ1-3; 8 nucleotides agree with TRBD1. Germline CDR1 SGHDT, CDR2 YYEEEE. J was trimmed by 4 bases and V by 1 base; bases with no gene match: 7. The CDR3 consists of 16 residues. The CDR3 coding sequence is TGTGCCAGCAGCTTGACGACAGGGACAGGAGGAAACACCATATATTTT. Translated: CASSLTTGTGGNTIYF.

This chain joins TRBV2 and TRBJ2-1; TRBD1 matches at 7 bases. The CDR3 sequence is 15 residues long. Germline-derived CDR1 and CDR2 are SNHLY and FYNNEI. Trimming at V came to 6 bases and at J to 4 bases, leaving 9 bases not matched to a gene. The DNA for the CDR3 is TGTGCCAGCAGCAACAGGGGCTCCGGATACAATGAGCAGTTCTTC. Encoded protein: CASSNRGSGYNEQFF.

The chain couples TRBV4-3 to TRBJ2-3; the match to TRBD2 covers 8 bases. Germline V lookup: CDR1 LGHNA, CDR2 YSLEER. This CDR3 has 15 residues. Unmatched junction bases numbered 3, after V lost 1 base and J lost 3 bases. The CDR3 DNA follows: TGCGCCAGCAGCCAAGGCGGGGGGAGTACAGATACGCAGTATTTT. Encoded protein: CASSQGGGSTDTQYF.

V and J are TRBV9 and TRBJ2-7, with 8 nucleotides matching TRBD1. The J segment lost 5 bases and the V segment lost 2 bases, leaving 6 bases of the junction unmatched. The CDR3 has 14 residues. Germline assignment: CDR1 SGDLS and CDR2 YYNGEE. CDR3 nucleotides: TGTGCCAGCAGCGTCTCCGCAGGGGGCCACGAGCAGTACTTC. Its protein is CASSVSAGGHEQYF.

This sequence joins TRBV7-2 and TRBJ1-1; TRBD1 is a possible D gene (6 bases). This CDR3 is 13 amino acids long. Trimming stripped 0 bases from V and 9 bases from J, with 11 bases between. Per the germline V gene, CDR1 is SGHTA and CDR2 is FQGNSA. CDR3 in amino acids: CASSLAETGKAFF. The CDR3 DNA reads TGTGCCAGCAGCTTAGCGGAGACAGGAAAAGCTTTCTTT.

With regard to this clone: One junction end does not reproduce the germline sequence, and a read error may be involved. J is TRBJ1-5 and V is TRBV28, with D possibly matching TRBD1 (5 bases). The germline CDR1 and CDR2 sequences are MDHEN and SYDVKM. The CDR3 loop spans 15 amino acids. CDR3 amino acids: CVSSPSLGRWQPQHF. CDR3 nucleotide sequence: TGTGTCAGCAGCCCCTCCCTGGGGCGTTGGCAGCCCCAGCATTTT.

The V gene is TRBV5-1, the J gene TRBJ1-4; D remains unclear. V lost 3 bases to trimming and J lost 2 bases, with 14 bases between them. Germline values: CDR1 SGHRS, CDR2 YFSETQ. This CDR3 is 16 amino acids long. This CDR3 reads CASSSGTGYTNEKLFF. CDR3 bases: TGCGCCAGCAGCTCCGGTACCGGGTATACTAATGAAAAACTGTTTTTT.

This chain links TRBV9 with TRBJ2-3; 8 bases are shared with TRBD2. V lost 0 bases, J lost 1 base, and 4 bases stayed unmatched. CDR1 and CDR2 from the germline V gene are SGDLS and YYNGEE. CDR3 length: 16 residues. This chain's CDR3 is CASSVESSGRTDTQYF. The CDR3 nucleotides read TGTGCCAGCAGCGTAGAGTCTAGCGGGCGCACAGATACGCAGTATTTT. The variable domain in full, with the rest retrieved from reference TRBV9 and TRBJ2-3, is DSGVTQTPKHLITATGQRVTLRCSPRSGDLSVYWYQQSLDQGLQFLIQYYNGEERAKGNILERFSAQQFPDLHSELNLSSLELGDSALYFCASSVESSGRTDTQYFGPGTRLTVL.

V usage is TRBV6-5 and J usage is TRBJ2-1; 9 bases match TRBD1. The CDR3 is made up of 15 amino acids. Germline CDR1 is MNHEY and CDR2 is SVGAGI. V lost 0 bases, J lost 7 bases, and 4 bases stayed unmatched. The CDR3 is CASSYSGTGKNEQFF. The CDR3 nucleotides read TGTGCCAGCAGTTACTCGGGGACAGGGAAAAATGAGCAGTTCTTC.

The chain carries TRBV5-6 and TRBJ1-1, with 8 bases identical to TRBD1. The length of the CDR3 is 13 residues. With V trimmed by 6 bases and J by 7 bases, 8 bases remained unmatched. From germline, CDR1 is SGHDT and CDR2 YYEEEE. Here the CDR3 DNA reads TGTGCCAGCACCCGAGACAGGGGAAATGAAGCTTTCTTT. This encodes CASTRDRGNEAFF.

The gene calls are TRBV7-2 and TRBJ2-4; 8 nucleotides line up with TRBD1. CDR3 length: 13 residues. Per germline, CDR1 SGHTA and CDR2 FQGNSA. Trimming took 5 bases from V and 8 from J; bases not matched to a gene: 5. The CDR3 protein is CASSMTGEYIQYF. The CDR3 coding sequence is TGTGCCAGCAGCATGACAGGGGAATACATTCAGTACTTC.

The chain recombines TRBV7-2 with TRBJ1-4; TRBD1 matches 8 bases. CDR1 is SGHTA and CDR2 is FQGNSA in the germline V gene. CDR3 size: 14 residues. Losses at the gene ends were 2 bases for V and 5 bases for J; bases not matched to a gene: 1. The CDR3 bases are TGTGCCAGCAGCTTATACAGGGGGAATGAAAAACTGTTTTTT. It codes for CASSLYRGNEKLFF.

The chain combines TRBV6-5 with TRBJ1-1; no reliable D call. CDR1 MNHEY and CDR2 SVGAGI come from the germline V gene. CDR3 length: 13 amino acids. V was cut by 8 bases and J by 1 base, with 11 bases left in between. Written as DNA, the CDR3 is TGTGCCAGCCGGTCGCTGAGGAACACTGAAGCTTTCTTT. It yields the protein CASRSLRNTEAFF.

The chain is built from TRBV4-3 and TRBJ2-2; D remains ambiguous. Per the germline V gene, CDR1 is LGHNA and CDR2 is YSLEER. Trimming removed 0 bases from V and 4 bases from J, with 9 bases in between. The CDR3 consists of 15 residues. The CDR3 loop reads CASSQDGQATGELFF. The CDR3 DNA reads as TGCGCCAGCAGCCAAGACGGCCAGGCCACCGGGGAGCTGTTTTTT.

This CDR3 is CASSLVSTSSGANVLTF. Written as DNA, the CDR3 is TGTGCCAGCAGCTTGGTCAGTACCAGCTCTGGGGCCAACGTCCTGACTTTC. The chain carries TRBV5-4 and TRBJ2-6, with unresolved D. The V end lost 0 bases, the J end lost 0 bases, and 10 bases lay between the germline ends. The CDR3 totals 17 residues. Germline V gene lookup returns CDR1 SGHNT and CDR2 YYREEE (reference sequence).

This clone has only a few counts. At one end, the junction sequence differs from germline, possibly due to a read error. The genes are TRBV2 and TRBJ2-7, with a weak D call TRBD1 (6 bases). This CDR3 spans 14 amino acids. Germline V gene data show CDR1 as SNHLY and CDR2 as FYNNEI. CDR3 coding DNA: TGTGCCAGCAGGGAAGGGGACAAATACTACGAGCAGTACTTC. Translating it yields CASREGDKYYEQYF.

This chain uses TRBV14 with TRBJ2-3, with 9 bases matching TRBD1. The V and J ends lost 0 bases and 3 bases, in that order; junction bases with no gene match: 7. CDR1 is SGHDN, CDR2 FVKESK, per germline. This CDR3 region has 17 residues. The CDR3 DNA follows: TGTGCCAGCAGCCAAGACGTAGGGACAGGGTGGACAGATACGCAGTATTTT. Translated: CASSQDVGTGWTDTQYF.

J is TRBJ2-2 and V is TRBV5-4; 8 nucleotides agree with TRBD1. Germline CDR1 reads SGHNT; CDR2 reads YYREEE (reference sequence). The CDR3 is 16 residues long. J was trimmed by 4 bases and V by 4 bases; bases with no gene match: 9. The CDR3 here is CASSRRGQGITGELFF. The CDR3 DNA sequence: TGTGCCAGCAGCCGCAGGGGGCAGGGTATCACCGGGGAGCTGTTTTTT. Complete variable domain (other parts from reference TRBV5-4 and TRBJ2-2): ETGVTQSPTHLIKTRGQQVTLRCSSQSGHNTVSWYQQALGQGPQFIFQYYREEENGRGNFPPRFSGLQFPNYSSELNVNALELDDSALYLCASSRRGQGITGELFFGEGSRLTVL.

This clone turned up a few times. The chain links TRBV12-5 to TRBJ2-2; D unclear. The CDR3 runs 13 residues. Germline V CDR1 and CDR2: LGHNT, FRNRAP. Between the trimmed V and J ends, which lost 1 base and 4 bases, there was a span of 4 bases. The CDR3 DNA sequence: TGTGCTAGTGGTTTGGCGGTCACCGGGGAGCTGTTTTTT. Amino acids: CASGLAVTGELFF.

The V and J genes are TRBV5-1 and TRBJ2-7; 14 nucleotides line up with TRBD2. Trimming removed 5 bases from V and 2 bases from J; junction bases left unmatched: 6. Germline CDR1 is SGHRS and CDR2 is YFSETQ. The CDR3 covers 16 residues. The CDR3 coding sequence is TGCGCCAGCAGGCGGACTAGCGGGGGGACTCCCTACGAGCAGTACTTC. This codes for CASRRTSGGTPYEQYF.

The rearrangement joins TRBV6-5 to TRBJ2-1, with TRBD2 as a possible D gene (5 bases). The V end lost 5 bases, the J end lost 9 bases, and 14 bases lay between the germline ends. This CDR3 is built from 13 residues. Germline CDR1 MNHEY, CDR2 SVGAGI. CDR3 in DNA: TGTGCCAGCAGTCGAACCCAAGGGAGTGAGCAGTTCTTC. Its translation is CASSRTQGSEQFF.

The CDR3, as DNA: TGTGCCAGCACCAGGGCACTTGGTGCTGGAAACACCATATATTTT. This gives the protein CASTRALGAGNTIYF. The chain couples TRBV7-2 to TRBJ1-3; D is perhaps TRBD1 (5 bases). CDR3 size: 15 residues. V gave up 7 bases and J gave up 2 bases, with 15 bases separating them. From germline, CDR1 is SGHTA and CDR2 FQGNSA. The entire variable domain, with the rest obtained from reference TRBV7-2 and TRBJ1-3, is as follows: GAGVSQSPSNKVTEKGKDVELRCDPISGHTALYWYRQSLGQGLEFLIYFQGNSAPDKSGLPSDRFSAERTGGSVSTLTIQRTQQEDSAVYLCASTRALGAGNTIYFGEGSWLTVV.

This chain uses TRBV6-5 with TRBJ2-7, with TRBD2 as a possible D gene (7 bases). Germline values: CDR1 MNHEY, CDR2 SVGAGI. Trimming removed 0 bases at V and 0 bases at J, with 12 bases between. This CDR3 comprises 16 residues. The CDR3: CASSYSRGGHSYEQYF. The CDR3 coding sequence is TGTGCCAGCAGTTACTCGAGGGGGGGCCACTCCTACGAGCAGTACTTC.

The chain recombines TRBV7-9 with TRBJ2-1, with 11 bases lining up with TRBD2. The junction had 5 bases not matched to a gene; V was cut back by 3 bases and J by 7 bases. The germline gives CDR1 SEHNR, CDR2 FQNEAQ (reference sequence). The CDR3 sequence is 15 residues long. Written as DNA, the CDR3 is TGTGCCAGCAGCTTGACGGGACTAGCGGTGAATGAGCAGTTCTTC. Translation gives CASSLTGLAVNEQFF.

The V gene is TRBV7-2, the J gene TRBJ2-3; possible D gene TRBD2, 6 bases. Trimming left V 5 bases short and J 2 bases short, with 17 bases between. Germline V gives CDR1 SGHTA, CDR2 FQGNSA. The CDR3 consists of 16 residues. The CDR3: CASSPDSGAHTDTQYF. The CDR3, as DNA: TGTGCCAGCAGCCCCGATAGCGGAGCCCACACAGATACGCAGTATTTT.

This sequence joins TRBV25-1 and TRBJ1-4, with 8 bases aligning to TRBD1. Germline CDR1 is MGHDK and CDR2 is SYGVNS. The V gene end was trimmed by 4 bases and the J gene end by 6 bases; junction bases not matched to a gene: 7. This CDR3 has 15 amino acids. In nucleotides, the CDR3 is TGTGCCAGCAGTGCCCCGACAGGGGCGGATGAAAAACTGTTTTTT. It is translated as CASSAPTGADEKLFF.

This clone occurred a few times. The V call is TRBV6-6, the J call TRBJ2-1, with a possible D match to TRBD2 (5 bases). This CDR3 has 14 amino acids. V was trimmed by 5 bases and J by 6 bases, leaving 14 bases between them. CDR1 and CDR2 from the germline V gene are MNHNY and SVGAGI (reference sequence). CDR3 loop: CASSPLRARNEQFF. DNA of the CDR3: TGTGCCAGCAGTCCACTGAGGGCCCGCAATGAGCAGTTCTTC.

This chain uses TRBV4-3 with TRBJ1-1, with D tentatively TRBD1 (6 bases). V gave up 3 bases and J gave up 3 bases, with 11 bases separating them. The germline V gene has CDR1 LGHNA and CDR2 YSLEER. The CDR3 has 14 residues. In DNA, the CDR3 is TGCGCCAGCAGCCAGCGATACAGGGACACTGAAGCTTTCTTT. Its protein is CASSQRYRDTEAFF.